Below are 14 T cell receptor beta chains sequenced from a single sample in a study of early T cells in non-severe SARS-CoV-2 infection. Using its own MiXCR run on the 5' RACE reads, TCRdb lists one record per CDR3 protein. In the table there are 60,000 to 65,000 distinct CDR3 sequences, about 9.3% of which are singletons. The sequenced sample was whole blood. Receptor source: an adult who was a healthcare worker with PCR-confirmed SARS-CoV-2 infection or an uninfected control (not recorded which).

Many counts were recorded for this clonotype. This rearrangement joins TRBV12-3 or TRBV12-4 to TRBJ2-1; 9 positions agree with TRBD1. This CDR3 has 16 residues. Trimming at V came to 3 bases and at J to 3 bases, leaving 6 bases not matched to a gene. Here the CDR3 DNA reads TGTGCCAGCAGTTTCCCCGGGACAGGGATCTACAATGAGCAGTTCTTC. Encoded protein: CASSFPGTGIYNEQFF.

The gene calls are TRBV5-6 and TRBJ2-7; 10 bases are a match to TRBD1. CDR3 length: 14 residues. The V and J ends lost 3 bases and 6 bases, in that order; junction bases with no gene match: 6. Looked up from germline, CDR1 is SGHDT and CDR2 is YYEEEE. CDR3 sequence: CASSYGTGDAEQYV. CDR3 sequence (DNA): TGTGCCAGCAGCTATGGGACAGGGGATGCCGAGCAGTACGTC.

This clonotype came up a few times. The chain is built from TRBV24-1 and TRBJ2-1, with 8 bases matching TRBD2. CDR1 and CDR2 (germline): KGHDR, SFDVKD. The CDR3 is 17 amino acids. Germline trimming cut 4 bases from V and 7 bases from J; bases unmatched to any gene: 14. The CDR3 region is CATSDPGSTGGANEQFF. CDR3 sequence (DNA): TGTGCCACCAGTGACCCCGGTTCGACGGGGGGGGCGAATGAGCAGTTCTTC.

The genes are TRBV30 and TRBJ2-3, with 12 bases matching TRBD2. The CDR3 sequence is 18 residues long. The junction had 10 bases not matched to a gene; V was cut back by 1 base and J by 2 bases. Germline V lookup: CDR1 GTSNPN, CDR2 SVGIG (reference sequence). The CDR3 sequence: CAWSAVALAGGHTDTQYF. In nucleotides, the CDR3 is TGTGCCTGGAGTGCCGTAGCCCTAGCGGGGGGGCACACAGATACGCAGTATTTT.

This clonotype came up a few times. CDR3 DNA sequence: TGTGCCAGCAGCGAGTGGGCCGGGGGGGCCAAAAACATTCAGTACTTC. It specifies CASSEWAGGAKNIQYF. The rearrangement joins TRBV7-8 to TRBJ2-4; TRBD2 matches 7 bases. J lost 1 base, V lost 5 bases, and 8 bases had no gene match. From germline, CDR1 is SGHVS and CDR2 FQNEAQ. This CDR3 contains 16 residues.

The chain links TRBV5-1 to TRBJ2-7; 8 bases agree with TRBD1. The V segment lost 0 bases and the J segment 5 bases; nucleotides outside the gene matches: 4. From germline, CDR1 is SGHRS and CDR2 YFSETQ. The CDR3 is made up of 14 amino acids. DNA for the CDR3: TGCGCCAGCAGCTTGGGGACAGGGAAAGACGAGCAGTACGTC. Translating gives CASSLGTGKDEQYV.

This clonotype was picked up a small number of times. V usage is TRBV6-2 or TRBV6-3 and J usage is TRBJ2-1, with 7 positions matching TRBD2. The ends lost 5 bases at V and 4 bases at J; junction bases unmatched: 8. Per the germline V gene, CDR1 is MNHEY and CDR2 is SVGEGT. This CDR3 has 15 residues. CDR3 loop: CASSPILAAYNEQFF. In nucleotides, the CDR3 is TGTGCCAGCAGTCCCATCCTAGCGGCGTACAATGAGCAGTTCTTC.

This clonotype has a handful of counts. The chain couples TRBV7-9 to TRBJ2-7, with 7 bases lining up with TRBD1. Germline assignment: CDR1 SEHNR and CDR2 FQNEAQ (reference sequence). J gave up 4 bases and V 5 bases, and 11 bases lay outside the gene matches. The CDR3 runs to 15 residues. CDR3 sequence reads: CASSKGTARLYEQYV. The CDR3, as DNA: TGTGCCAGCAGCAAGGGGACAGCTCGGCTGTACGAGCAGTACGTC.

This clonotype was picked up a small number of times. The chain couples TRBV20-1 to TRBJ2-7; 8 bases line up with TRBD2. Germline V lookup: CDR1 DFQATT, CDR2 SNEGSKA (reference sequence). The CDR3 has 13 amino acids. V dropped 5 bases and J dropped 4; count of bases not matched to a gene: 7. The CDR3 sequence: CSAGVAGSYEQYV. The CDR3 DNA reads as TGCAGTGCTGGCGTAGCGGGATCATACGAGCAGTACGTC.

This clonotype has more than one count but fewer than ten. The chain joins TRBV3-1 to TRBJ1-5; possible D gene TRBD1, 5 bases. V was clipped by 3 bases and J by 7 bases, with 10 bases between them. CDR3 size: 13 residues. Germline CDR1 and CDR2: LGHDT and YNNKEL (reference sequence). CDR3 loop: CASSHEGRQPQHF. The CDR3, as DNA: TGTGCCAGCAGCCACGAGGGACGCCAGCCCCAGCATTTT.

V gene TRBV5-6 combines with J gene TRBJ1-5; 7 bases agree with TRBD1. This CDR3 spans 15 amino acids. Germline trimming cut 0 bases from V and 5 bases from J; bases unmatched to any gene: 5. Germline loops: CDR1 SGHDT, CDR2 YYEEEE. This CDR3 is CASSLGIGQDQPQHF. CDR3 coding DNA: TGTGCCAGCAGCTTGGGGATTGGACAGGATCAGCCCCAGCATTTT.

Only a few counts were recorded for this clonotype. CDR3 sequence reads: CASSQAVQGVWNEQFF. CDR3 DNA: TGTGCCAGCAGCCAAGCCGTACAGGGGGTGTGGAATGAGCAGTTCTTC. The V call is TRBV4-2, the J call TRBJ2-1; TRBD1 matches 8 bases. Trimming at V came to 1 base and at J to 7 bases, leaving 9 bases not matched to a gene. The CDR3 sequence is 16 residues long. Germline-derived CDR1 and CDR2 are LGHNA and YNFKEQ.

Comment on this clonotype: One junction end disagrees with the germline gene, perhaps due to a read error. V usage is TRBV27 and J usage is TRBJ1-6, with D hard to call. The CDR3 length is 13 residues. Germline CDR1 MNHEY, CDR2 SMNVEV (reference sequence). The CDR3 is CASRPGIGSSLHF. The CDR3 DNA reads as TGTGCCAGCAGACCTGGTATCGGTTCATCCCTCCACTTT.

The chain couples TRBV2 to TRBJ1-1, with D tentatively TRBD1 (6 bases). The CDR3 sequence is 15 residues long. Trimming shortened V by 6 bases and J by 0 bases, and 14 bases separated the two germline ends. Germline V gene sequence: CDR1 SNHLY, CDR2 FYNNEI. As DNA, the CDR3 is TGTGCCAGCAGATCCGGGACATTCATGAACACTGAAGCTTTCTTT. As protein: CASRSGTFMNTEAFF. The full variable domain, completed using reference TRBV2 and TRBJ1-1, is EPEVTQTPSHQVTQMGQEVILRCVPISNHLYFYWYRQILGQKVEFLVSFYNNEISEKSEIFDDQFSVERPDGSNFTLKIRSTKLEDSAMYFCASRSGTFMNTEAFFGQGTRLTVV.